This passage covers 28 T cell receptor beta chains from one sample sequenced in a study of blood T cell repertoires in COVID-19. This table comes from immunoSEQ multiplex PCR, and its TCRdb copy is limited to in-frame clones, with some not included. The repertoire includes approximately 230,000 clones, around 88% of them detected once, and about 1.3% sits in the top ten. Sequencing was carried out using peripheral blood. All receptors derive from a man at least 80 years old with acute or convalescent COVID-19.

The CDR3 nucleotides read TGTGCCAGCTCGGGCCGTTCTAACACAGATACGCAGTATTTT. Its translation is CASSGRSNTDTQYF. The rearrangement links TRBV18 to TRBJ2-3; no firm D call. V lost 6 bases to trimming and J lost 2 bases, with 12 bases between them. Germline loops: CDR1 KGHSH, CDR2 LQKENI. This CDR3 is 14 amino acids long.

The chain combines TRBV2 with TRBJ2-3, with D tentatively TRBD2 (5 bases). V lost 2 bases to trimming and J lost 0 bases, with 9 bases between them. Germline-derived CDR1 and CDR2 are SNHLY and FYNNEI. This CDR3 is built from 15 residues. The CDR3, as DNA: TGTGCCAGCAGTGAATGGAGGACTAGCACAGATACGCAGTATTTT. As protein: CASSEWRTSTDTQYF.

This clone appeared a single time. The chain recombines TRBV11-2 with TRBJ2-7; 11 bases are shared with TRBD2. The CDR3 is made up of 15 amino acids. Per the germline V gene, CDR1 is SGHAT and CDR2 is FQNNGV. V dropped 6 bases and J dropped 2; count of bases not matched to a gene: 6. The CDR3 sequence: CASRGGLAVTYEQYF. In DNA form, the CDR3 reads TGTGCCAGCAGAGGGGGACTAGCGGTGACCTACGAGCAGTACTTC.

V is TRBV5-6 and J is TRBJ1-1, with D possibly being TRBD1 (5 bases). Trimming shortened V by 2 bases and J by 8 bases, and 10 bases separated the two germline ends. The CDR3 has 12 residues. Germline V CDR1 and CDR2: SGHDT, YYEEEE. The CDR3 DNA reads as TGTGCCAGCAGCTTACGGCAGGGAGAAGCTTTCTTT. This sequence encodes CASSLRQGEAFF.

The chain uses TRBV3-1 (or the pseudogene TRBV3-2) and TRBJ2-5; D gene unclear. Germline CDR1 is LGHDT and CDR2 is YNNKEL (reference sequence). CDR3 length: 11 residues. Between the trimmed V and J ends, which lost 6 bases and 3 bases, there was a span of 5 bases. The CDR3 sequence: CASRFEETQYF. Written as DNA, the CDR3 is TGTGCCAGCAGGTTCGAAGAGACCCAGTACTTC.

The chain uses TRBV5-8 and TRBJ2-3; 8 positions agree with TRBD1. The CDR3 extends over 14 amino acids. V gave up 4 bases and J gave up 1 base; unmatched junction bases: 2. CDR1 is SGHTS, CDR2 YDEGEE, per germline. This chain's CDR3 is CASSPGQGTDTQYF. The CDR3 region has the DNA TGTGCCAGCAGCCCGGGACAGGGCACAGATACGCAGTATTTT.

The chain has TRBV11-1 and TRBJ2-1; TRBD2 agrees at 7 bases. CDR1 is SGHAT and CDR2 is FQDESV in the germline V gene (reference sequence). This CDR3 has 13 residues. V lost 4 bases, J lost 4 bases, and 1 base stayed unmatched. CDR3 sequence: CASSSGLYNEQFF. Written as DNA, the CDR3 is TGTGCCAGCAGCTCGGGACTATACAATGAGCAGTTCTTC.

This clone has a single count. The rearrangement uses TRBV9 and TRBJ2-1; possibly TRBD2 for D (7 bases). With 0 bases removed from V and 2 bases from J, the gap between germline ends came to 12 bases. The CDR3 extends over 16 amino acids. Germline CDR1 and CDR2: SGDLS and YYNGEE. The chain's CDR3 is CASSVAGGQTYNEQFF. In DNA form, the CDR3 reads TGTGCCAGCAGCGTAGCCGGGGGGCAGACCTACAATGAGCAGTTCTTC.

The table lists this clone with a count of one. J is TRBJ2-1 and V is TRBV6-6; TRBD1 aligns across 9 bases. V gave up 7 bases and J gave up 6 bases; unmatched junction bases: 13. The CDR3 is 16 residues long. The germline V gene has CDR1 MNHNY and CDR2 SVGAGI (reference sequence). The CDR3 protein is CASTSQGAIVGNEQFF. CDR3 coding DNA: TGTGCCAGCACCTCACAGGGGGCGATTGTGGGCAATGAGCAGTTCTTC.

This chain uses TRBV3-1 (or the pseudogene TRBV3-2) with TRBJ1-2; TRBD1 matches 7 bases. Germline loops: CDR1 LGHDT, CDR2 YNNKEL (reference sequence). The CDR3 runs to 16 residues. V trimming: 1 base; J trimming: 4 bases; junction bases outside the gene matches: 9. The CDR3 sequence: CASSQGVDRAIYGYTF. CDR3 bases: TGTGCCAGCAGCCAAGGTGTAGACAGGGCAATCTATGGCTACACCTTC.

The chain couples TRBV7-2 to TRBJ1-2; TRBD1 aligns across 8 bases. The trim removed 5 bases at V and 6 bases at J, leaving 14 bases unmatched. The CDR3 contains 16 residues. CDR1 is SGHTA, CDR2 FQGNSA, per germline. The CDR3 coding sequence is TGTGCCAGCAGCCTAACGGTAGGACAGGGCGGACATGGCTACACCTTC. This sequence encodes CASSLTVGQGGHGYTF.

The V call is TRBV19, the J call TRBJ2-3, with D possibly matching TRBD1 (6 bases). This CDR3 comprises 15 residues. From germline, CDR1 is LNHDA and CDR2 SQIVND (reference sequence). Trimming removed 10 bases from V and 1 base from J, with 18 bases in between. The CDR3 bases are TGTGCCACCAAACAGGGAAATAGCGGCACAGATACGCAGTATTTT. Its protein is CATKQGNSGTDTQYF.

CDR3 in DNA: TGTGCCAGCTCACCGGCGGGGTCCACCTCTGGGGAGACCCAGTACTTC. Protein sequence: CASSPAGSTSGETQYF. V and J are TRBV18 and TRBJ2-5; D is possibly TRBD2 (6 bases). Germline V gene sequence: CDR1 KGHSH, CDR2 LQKENI. V was pared by 3 bases and J by 5 bases, with 19 bases between. The CDR3 has 16 amino acids.

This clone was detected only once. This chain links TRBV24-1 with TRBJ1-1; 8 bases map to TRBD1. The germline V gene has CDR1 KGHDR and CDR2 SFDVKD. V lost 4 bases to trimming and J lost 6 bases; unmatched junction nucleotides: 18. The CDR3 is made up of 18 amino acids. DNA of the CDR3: TGTGCCACCAGTGAGCCCAAAACAGGGGGACCTGAGTACGCTGAAGCTTTCTTT. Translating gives CATSEPKTGGPEYAEAFF.

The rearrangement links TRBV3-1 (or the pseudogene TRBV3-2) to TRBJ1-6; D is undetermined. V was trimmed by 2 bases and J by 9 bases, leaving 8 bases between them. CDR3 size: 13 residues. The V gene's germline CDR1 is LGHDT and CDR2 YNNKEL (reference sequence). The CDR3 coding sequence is TGTGCCAGCAGCCAACGACACCGTTCACCCCTCCACTTT. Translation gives CASSQRHRSPLHF.

In DNA form, the CDR3 reads TGTGCCAGCAGTCCCTGGGGAGGGGTTTCACCCCTCCACTTT. It yields the protein CASSPWGGVSPLHF. The rearrangement joins TRBV28 to TRBJ1-6, with a possible D match to TRBD1 (5 bases). This CDR3 is built from 14 residues. Germline-derived CDR1 and CDR2 are MDHEN and SYDVKM. The V end was cut by 5 bases, the J end by 9 bases, with 14 bases between.

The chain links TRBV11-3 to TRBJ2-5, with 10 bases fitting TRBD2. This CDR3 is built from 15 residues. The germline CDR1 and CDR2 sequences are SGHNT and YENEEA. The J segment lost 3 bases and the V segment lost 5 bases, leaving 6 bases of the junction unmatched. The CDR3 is CASSTRTSGEETQYF. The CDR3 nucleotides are TGTGCCAGCAGCACCAGGACTAGCGGTGAAGAGACCCAGTACTTC.

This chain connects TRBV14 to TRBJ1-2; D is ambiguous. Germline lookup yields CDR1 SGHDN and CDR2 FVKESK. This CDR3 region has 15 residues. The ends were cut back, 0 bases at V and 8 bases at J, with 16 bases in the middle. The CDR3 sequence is CASSQDAGSPRGYTF. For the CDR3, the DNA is TGTGCCAGCAGCCAAGATGCGGGTTCACCCAGGGGCTACACCTTC.

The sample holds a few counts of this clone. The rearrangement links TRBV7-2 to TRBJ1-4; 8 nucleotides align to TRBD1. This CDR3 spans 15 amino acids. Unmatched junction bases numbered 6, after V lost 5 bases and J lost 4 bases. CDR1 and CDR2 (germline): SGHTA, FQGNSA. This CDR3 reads CASSPRTGRNEKLFF. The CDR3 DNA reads TGTGCCAGCAGCCCCCGGACAGGGCGTAATGAAAAACTGTTTTTT.

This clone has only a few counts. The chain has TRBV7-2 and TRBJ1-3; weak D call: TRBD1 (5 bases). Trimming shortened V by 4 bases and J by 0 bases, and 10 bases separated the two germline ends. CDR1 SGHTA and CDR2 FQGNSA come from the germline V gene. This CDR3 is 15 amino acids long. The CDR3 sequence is CASSSGHFSGNTIYF. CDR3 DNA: TGTGCCAGCAGCTCCGGACACTTCTCTGGAAACACCATATATTTT.

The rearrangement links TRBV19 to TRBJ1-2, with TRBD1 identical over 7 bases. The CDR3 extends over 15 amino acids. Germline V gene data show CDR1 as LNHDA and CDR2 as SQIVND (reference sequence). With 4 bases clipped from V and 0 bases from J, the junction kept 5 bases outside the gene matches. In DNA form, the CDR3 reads TGTGCCAGTAGTAAAGACAGGGCGACTAACTATGGCTACACCTTC. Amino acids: CASSKDRATNYGYTF.

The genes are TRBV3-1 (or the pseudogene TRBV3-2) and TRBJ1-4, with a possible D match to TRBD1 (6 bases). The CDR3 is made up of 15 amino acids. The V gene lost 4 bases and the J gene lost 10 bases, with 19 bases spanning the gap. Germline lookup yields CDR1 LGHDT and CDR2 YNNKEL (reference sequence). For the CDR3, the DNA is TGTGCCAGCAGCCTCAAAGGGGGGGCGACGGGAAAACTGTTTTTT. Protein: CASSLKGGATGKLFF.

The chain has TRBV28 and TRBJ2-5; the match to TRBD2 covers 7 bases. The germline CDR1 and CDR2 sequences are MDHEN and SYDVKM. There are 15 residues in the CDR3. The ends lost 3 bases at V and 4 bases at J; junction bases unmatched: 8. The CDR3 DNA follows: TGTGCCAGCAGTTTTGAGGGAGGGCCGGGAGAGACCCAGTACTTC. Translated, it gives CASSFEGGPGETQYF.

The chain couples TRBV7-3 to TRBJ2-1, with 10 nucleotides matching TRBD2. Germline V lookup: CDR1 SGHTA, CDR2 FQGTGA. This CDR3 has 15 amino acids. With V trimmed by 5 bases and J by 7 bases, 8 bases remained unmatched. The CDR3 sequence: CASSPTSGGANEQFF. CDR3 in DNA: TGTGCCAGCAGCCCCACGAGCGGGGGGGCGAATGAGCAGTTCTTC.

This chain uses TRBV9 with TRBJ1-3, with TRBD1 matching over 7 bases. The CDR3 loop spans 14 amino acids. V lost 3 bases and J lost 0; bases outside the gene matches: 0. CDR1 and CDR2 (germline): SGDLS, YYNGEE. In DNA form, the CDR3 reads TGTGCCAGCAGCGGACAGGGCTCTGGAAACACCATATATTTT. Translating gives CASSGQGSGNTIYF.

The CDR3 reads CASSRSSGQGNYGYTF. The DNA for the CDR3 is TGTGCCAGCAGCCGCTCCTCCGGGCAGGGAAACTATGGCTACACCTTC. The chain is built from TRBV4-2 and TRBJ1-2, with D perhaps matching TRBD1 (5 bases). Deletions cut 4 bases from V and 2 bases from J, with 17 bases between. Germline CDR1 reads LGHNA; CDR2 reads YNFKEQ. The CDR3 sequence is 16 residues long.

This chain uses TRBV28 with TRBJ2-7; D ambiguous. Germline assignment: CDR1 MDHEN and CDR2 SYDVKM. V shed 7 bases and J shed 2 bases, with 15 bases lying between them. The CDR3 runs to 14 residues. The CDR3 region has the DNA TGTGCCAGCACCGGGTACGACCTAACCTACGAGCAGTACTTC. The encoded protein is CASTGYDLTYEQYF.

The CDR3 nucleotides read TGTGCCAGCTCACCAAATTCGGGACAGCCATTTCCGAACACTGAAGCTTTCTTT. It translates to CASSPNSGQPFPNTEAFF. This chain links TRBV18 with TRBJ1-1, with 7 bases lining up with TRBD1. The CDR3 length is 18 residues. With 2 bases clipped from V and 1 base from J, the junction kept 13 bases outside the gene matches. Germline V gene lookup returns CDR1 KGHSH and CDR2 LQKENI.